This T cell receptor (beta chain) was observed in a study of cytomegalovirus exposure and HLA in healthy donors. Whole-study findings and limits: In an earlier analysis, about 87% or about 30%: the productive usage of most TCR beta V segments. Cytomegalovirus status was reportedly diagnosed by the classifier with high sensitivity and specificity. The number of N-insertions in an Asian-associated ancestry cluster was reportedly below the 666-donor mean in a later analysis. Several of the most significant clusters were apparently associated with common viral pathogens in a later analysis.

In this sample, this clone turned up a few times. Its target is unknown. CDR1 and CDR2 (germline): SGHRS, YFSETQ. V lost 0 bases, J lost 7 bases, and 17 bases lay in between. The CDR3 totals 16 residues. Primers included in the PCR were 60 Vbeta and 13 Jbeta primers. TCRdb keeps only in-frame clones here, not all; method: immunoSEQ multiplex PCR. This sample has some 140,000 clones; around 72% occur once, and the top ten carry over 1%. This sequence was found in a woman between 35 and 50 years old in good health and CMV-seronegative. Specimen: PBMCs. J is TRBJ2-1 and V is TRBV5-1, with D perhaps matching TRBD1 (5 bases). The CDR3 sequence is CASSLGWGDSPNEQFF. The CDR3 nucleotides are TGCGCCAGCAGCTTGGGGTGGGGTGACAGTCCGAATGAGCAGTTCTTC.